The 22 T cell receptor beta chains presented below share a single source sample, sequenced in a study of radiation and T cells in renal cell carcinoma. Profiling relied on immunoSEQ multiplex PCR, and the TCRdb table lists in-frame clones only, not all of them. The top ten clones hold 3.5% to 5% of a sample with about 150,000 clones, 88% of them seen once. Described time point: baseline pretreatment blood. Described treatment: 15 Gy SBRT to primary tumor, nephrectomy 4 weeks later. Source: blood, taken from a patient whose treatment included radiotherapy and nephrectomy. Receptor source: a woman in her seventies with renal cell carcinoma.

V is TRBV7-8 and J is TRBJ2-2, with 7 bases matching TRBD2. There are 16 residues in the CDR3. CDR1 and CDR2 (germline): SGHVS, FQNEAQ. V was pared by 8 bases and J by 0 bases, with 9 bases of the junction left unmatched. The CDR3 protein is CASRTLAGPNTGELFF. DNA for the CDR3: TGTGCCAGCCGGACCTTAGCGGGCCCGAACACCGGGGAGCTGTTTTTT.

CDR3 in DNA: TGCAGCGTCGGCTTGGGGGACACTGAAGCTTTCTTT. Translation gives CSVGLGDTEAFF. The chain links TRBV29-1 to TRBJ1-1; TRBD1 is a possible D gene (5 bases). The CDR3 is 12 residues long. The germline CDR1 and CDR2 sequences are SQVTM and ANQGSEA. The ends were cut back, 6 bases at V and 3 bases at J, with 11 bases in the middle.

This chain links TRBV5-1 with TRBJ1-6, with D possibly being TRBD1 (5 bases). Germline values: CDR1 SGHRS, CDR2 YFSETQ. V lost 0 bases and J 8 bases, leaving 12 bases between the germline ends. The CDR3 consists of 15 residues. The CDR3 spells CASSLGRAGHSPLHF. The CDR3 DNA follows: TGCGCCAGCAGCTTGGGGAGGGCAGGGCATTCACCCCTCCACTTT.

The sample holds a few counts of this clone. The genes are TRBV7-9 and TRBJ2-7, with D perhaps TRBD1 (5 bases). CDR3 length: 13 residues. Deletions cut 6 bases from V and 1 base from J, with 10 bases between. Germline loops: CDR1 SEHNR, CDR2 FQNEAQ (reference sequence). CDR3 DNA sequence: TGTGCCAGCAGGAACAGGTTATCCTACGAGCAGTACTTC. It is translated as CASRNRLSYEQYF. The full variable domain, in which reference TRBV7-9 and TRBJ2-7 provide the parts outside the CDR3, is DTGVSQNPRHKITKRGQNVTFRCDPISEHNRLYWYRQTLGQGPEFLTYFQNEAQLEKSRLLSDRFSAERPKGSFSTLEIQRTEQGDSAMYLCASRNRLSYEQYFGPGTRLTVT.

This chain joins TRBV9 and TRBJ2-5; D gene uncertain. This CDR3 region has 13 residues. CDR1 is SGDLS, CDR2 YYNGEE, per germline. V lost 4 bases and J lost 0, with 7 bases in between. The CDR3 sequence is CASSPGDQETQYF. The CDR3 region has the DNA TGTGCCAGCAGCCCGGGTGACCAAGAGACCCAGTACTTC.

This clone has more than one count but fewer than ten. Other DNA sequences from this sample encode an identical CDR3 as well. CDR3 sequence (DNA): TGTGCCAGCAGCCAAGGAACCGGGGAGCTGTTTTTT. Translation gives CASSQGTGELFF. The V call is TRBV14, the J call TRBJ2-2; no reliable D call. The CDR3 has 12 residues. CDR1 SGHDN and CDR2 FVKESK come from the germline V gene. Trimming removed 1 base at V and 5 bases at J, with 2 bases between.

The V gene is TRBV18, the J gene TRBJ2-5; tentatively, D is TRBD1 (5 bases). V was shortened by 3 bases and J by 5 bases, with 13 bases between the two germline ends. This CDR3 contains 14 residues. Germline assignment: CDR1 KGHSH and CDR2 LQKENI. The CDR3: CASSPGIAGETQYF. In DNA, the CDR3 is TGTGCCAGCTCACCGGGGATAGCAGGGGAGACCCAGTACTTC.

The CDR3 sequence: CASSFVGGELFF. DNA for the CDR3: TGTGCCAGCAGCTTTGTTGGCGGGGAGCTGTTTTTT. The V and J genes are TRBV7-2 and TRBJ2-2; D remains ambiguous. This CDR3 is 12 amino acids long. Trimming cost V 3 bases and J 7 bases, with 6 bases left between them. CDR1 is SGHTA and CDR2 is FQGNSA in the germline V gene.

This clone was picked up a small number of times. The J gene is TRBJ1-4, the V gene TRBV4-1, with unresolved D. Germline assignment: CDR1 MGHRA and CDR2 YSYEKL. V was clipped by 0 bases and J by 8 bases, with 13 bases between them. The CDR3 is 15 residues long. CDR3 DNA: TGCGCCAGCAGCCAAGATGGAGCAGCGGGAGAAAAACTGTTTTTT. Its protein is CASSQDGAAGEKLFF.

This chain connects TRBV4-2 to TRBJ2-7; D is perhaps TRBD2 (6 bases). Trimming left V 1 base short and J 3 bases short, with 7 bases between. Looked up from germline, CDR1 is LGHNA and CDR2 is YNFKEQ. The CDR3 sequence is 13 residues long. The CDR3 reads CASSQGGGYEQYF. The CDR3 bases are TGTGCCAGCAGCCAAGGGGGAGGCTACGAGCAGTACTTC.

The chain uses TRBV27 and TRBJ2-3; the D is unclear. Germline CDR1 reads MNHEY; CDR2 reads SMNVEV (reference sequence). The CDR3 extends over 14 amino acids. Between the trimmed V and J ends, which lost 8 bases and 0 bases, there was a span of 12 bases. The CDR3 DNA follows: TGTGCCAGCGGGATCGGAGCTAGCACAGATACGCAGTATTTT. Translated, it gives CASGIGASTDTQYF.

V gene TRBV7-6 combines with J gene TRBJ1-6, with unresolved D. The germline V gene encodes CDR1 SGHVS and CDR2 FNYEAQ. Deletions cut 1 base from V and 0 bases from J, with 7 bases between. This CDR3 comprises 16 residues. The CDR3 is CASSLGSASYNSPLHF. CDR3 DNA: TGTGCCAGCAGCTTAGGATCGGCCTCCTATAATTCACCCCTCCACTTT.

The rearrangement joins TRBV10-3 to TRBJ1-1; possibly TRBD1 for D (5 bases). CDR3 size: 15 residues. Germline V lookup: CDR1 ENHRY, CDR2 SYGVKD. V lost 0 bases and J lost 4, with 12 bases in between. The DNA for the CDR3 is TGTGCCATCAGTGAGTCCAGGGTTCGGGGCACTGAAGCTTTCTTT. Protein: CAISESRVRGTEAFF.

The rearrangement joins TRBV9 to TRBJ2-6; 15 nucleotides agree with TRBD2. The CDR3 has 20 residues. Germline V CDR1 and CDR2: SGDLS, YYNGEE. J lost 1 base, V lost 4 bases, and 9 bases had no gene match. In DNA, the CDR3 is TGTGCCAGCAGCAAAGGGACTAGCGGGGGGTTCAGTTCTGGGGCCAACGTCCTGACTTTC. It is translated as CASSKGTSGGFSSGANVLTF.

This rearrangement joins TRBV6-4 to TRBJ1-5, with no clear D. CDR1 MRHNA and CDR2 SNTAGT come from the germline V gene. V lost 5 bases and J 0 bases, leaving 8 bases between the germline ends. This CDR3 spans 14 amino acids. The CDR3 coding sequence is TGTGCCAGCAGTCCCTTATATAGCAATCAGCCCCAGCATTTT. This gives the protein CASSPLYSNQPQHF.

The chain joins TRBV28 to TRBJ2-4; D remains unclear. V lost 5 bases to trimming and J lost 2 bases, with 16 bases between them. In germline, CDR1 is MDHEN, CDR2 SYDVKM. CDR3 length: 16 amino acids. The CDR3 spells CASSPPPRGTKNIQYF. In DNA, the CDR3 is TGTGCCAGCAGTCCCCCCCCGAGAGGAACCAAAAACATTCAGTACTTC.

This sequence joins TRBV19 and TRBJ2-5; TRBD1 might be the D (6 bases). CDR3 size: 15 residues. Germline V gene lookup returns CDR1 LNHDA and CDR2 SQIVND (reference sequence). Between the trimmed V and J ends, which lost 5 bases and 4 bases, there was a span of 17 bases. CDR3 coding DNA: TGTGCCAGTAGTTCAACAGGGTCCCCTGGAGAGACCCAGTACTTC. This gives the protein CASSSTGSPGETQYF.

The rearrangement joins TRBV7-2 to TRBJ1-2; TRBD1 is a possible D gene (5 bases). Germline-derived CDR1 and CDR2 are SGHTA and FQGNSA. There are 16 residues in the CDR3. The V and J ends lost 5 bases and 1 base respectively, with 17 bases between them. In DNA form, the CDR3 reads TGTGCCAGCAGCGGCCCCCAGGGATGGCTTAACTATGGCTACACCTTC. The encoded protein is CASSGPQGWLNYGYTF.

The chain uses TRBV5-4 and TRBJ2-5; D gene uncertain. The germline V gene has CDR1 SGHNT and CDR2 YYREEE (reference sequence). This CDR3 is built from 13 residues. V was pared by 0 bases and J by 2 bases, with 5 bases between. CDR3: CASSLVRQETQYF. CDR3 nucleotide sequence: TGTGCCAGCAGCTTGGTCAGGCAAGAGACCCAGTACTTC.

This chain connects TRBV27 to TRBJ1-5; D uncertain. V was cut by 1 base and J by 7 bases, with 5 bases left in between. Germline V gene sequence: CDR1 MNHEY, CDR2 SMNVEV (reference sequence). CDR3 length: 12 amino acids. The CDR3 sequence: CASSLFGQPQHF. The CDR3 bases are TGTGCCAGCAGTTTATTTGGACAGCCCCAGCATTTT.

V and J are TRBV11-3 and TRBJ2-1; maybe TRBD2 (6 bases). Trimming took 0 bases from V and 0 from J, leaving 9 bases between them. The germline V gene encodes CDR1 SGHNT and CDR2 YENEEA. This CDR3 is 16 amino acids long. The CDR3 region has the DNA TGTGCCAGCAGCTTAGAGCGGGGAGTCTCCTACAATGAGCAGTTCTTC. Amino acid sequence: CASSLERGVSYNEQFF.

About this clone itself: The junction departs from germline at one end; a sequencing error may be responsible. Different DNA sequences within this sample yield the same CDR3. The chain couples TRBV6-5 to TRBJ1-1, with a possible D match to TRBD1 (5 bases). Germline-derived CDR1 and CDR2 are MNHEY and SVGAGI. The CDR3 runs to 14 residues. CDR3 sequence reads: CASSYRGGNTEAFF. CDR3 nucleotide sequence: TGTGCCAGCAGTTACAGGGGTGGGAACACTGAAGCCTTCTTT.